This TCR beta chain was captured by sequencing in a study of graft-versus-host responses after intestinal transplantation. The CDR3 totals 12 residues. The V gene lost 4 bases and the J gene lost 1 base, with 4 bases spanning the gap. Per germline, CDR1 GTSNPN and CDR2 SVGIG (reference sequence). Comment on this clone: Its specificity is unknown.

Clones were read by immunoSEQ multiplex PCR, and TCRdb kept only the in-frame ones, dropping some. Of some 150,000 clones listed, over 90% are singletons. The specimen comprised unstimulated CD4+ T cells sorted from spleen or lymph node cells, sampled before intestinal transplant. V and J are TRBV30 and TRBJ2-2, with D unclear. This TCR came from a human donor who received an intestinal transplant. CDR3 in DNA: TGTGCCTGGAAGGGGAACACCGGGGAGCTGTTTTTT. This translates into CAWKGNTGELFF.